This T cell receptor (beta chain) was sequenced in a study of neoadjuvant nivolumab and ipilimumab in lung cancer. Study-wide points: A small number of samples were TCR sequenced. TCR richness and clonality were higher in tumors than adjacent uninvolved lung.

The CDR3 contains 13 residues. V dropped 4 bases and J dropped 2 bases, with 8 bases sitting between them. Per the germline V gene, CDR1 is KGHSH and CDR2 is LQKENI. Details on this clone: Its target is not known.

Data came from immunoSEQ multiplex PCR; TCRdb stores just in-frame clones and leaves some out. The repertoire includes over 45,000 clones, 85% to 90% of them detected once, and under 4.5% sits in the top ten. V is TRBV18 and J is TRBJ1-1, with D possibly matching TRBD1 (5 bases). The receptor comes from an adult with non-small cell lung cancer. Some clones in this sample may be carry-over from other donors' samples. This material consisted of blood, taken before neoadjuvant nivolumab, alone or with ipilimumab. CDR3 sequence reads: CASSRDSNTEAFF. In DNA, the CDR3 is TGTGCCAGCTCACGAGACAGCAACACTGAAGCTTTCTTT. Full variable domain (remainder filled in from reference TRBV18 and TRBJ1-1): NAGVMQNPRHLVRRRGQEARLRCSPMKGHSHVYWYRQLPEEGLKFMVYLQKENIIDESGMPKERFSAEFPKEGPSILRIQQVVRGDSAAYFCASSRDSNTEAFFGQGTRLTVV.